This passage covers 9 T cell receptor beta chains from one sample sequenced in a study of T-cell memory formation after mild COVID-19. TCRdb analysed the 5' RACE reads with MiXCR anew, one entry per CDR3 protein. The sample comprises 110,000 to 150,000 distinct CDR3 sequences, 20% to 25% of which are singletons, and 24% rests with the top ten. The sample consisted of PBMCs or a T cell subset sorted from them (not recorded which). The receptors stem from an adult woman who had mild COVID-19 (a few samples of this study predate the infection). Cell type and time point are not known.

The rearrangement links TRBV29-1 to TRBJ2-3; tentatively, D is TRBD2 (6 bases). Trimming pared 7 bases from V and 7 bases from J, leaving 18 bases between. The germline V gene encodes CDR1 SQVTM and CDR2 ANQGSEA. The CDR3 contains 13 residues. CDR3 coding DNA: TGCAGCGCCGTAGGGCGGGGAGTAAATACGCAGTATTTT. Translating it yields CSAVGRGVNTQYF.

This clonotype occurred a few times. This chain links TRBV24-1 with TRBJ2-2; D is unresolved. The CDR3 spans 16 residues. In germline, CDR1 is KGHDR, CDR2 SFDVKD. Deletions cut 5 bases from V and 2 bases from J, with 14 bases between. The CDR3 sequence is CATSGGVGLNTGELFF. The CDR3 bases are TGTGCCACCAGTGGAGGCGTCGGCCTAAACACCGGGGAGCTGTTTTTT.

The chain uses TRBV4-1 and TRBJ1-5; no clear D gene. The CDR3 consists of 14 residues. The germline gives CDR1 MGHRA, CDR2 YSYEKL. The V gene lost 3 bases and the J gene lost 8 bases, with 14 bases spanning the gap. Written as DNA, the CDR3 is TGCGCCAGCAGCCAGGACCCCGGGGAGGAGCCCCAGCATTTT. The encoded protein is CASSQDPGEEPQHF.

Here the CDR3 DNA reads TGCGCCAGCAGCCAAGACTCAGCGGGAGGGTACAATGAGCAGTTCTTC. Translation gives CASSQDSAGGYNEQFF. The chain combines TRBV4-3 with TRBJ2-1, with 10 bases matching TRBD2. The V gene's germline CDR1 is LGHNA and CDR2 YSLEER. J gave up 4 bases and V 0 bases, and 3 bases lay outside the gene matches. The CDR3 consists of 16 residues.

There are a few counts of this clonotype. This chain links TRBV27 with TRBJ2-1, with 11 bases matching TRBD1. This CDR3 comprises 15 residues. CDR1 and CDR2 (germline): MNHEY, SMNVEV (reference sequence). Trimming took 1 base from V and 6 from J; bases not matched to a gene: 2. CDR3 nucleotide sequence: TGTGCCAGCAGTTTATTGGGGACAGGGGGCAATGAGCAGTTCTTC. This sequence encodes CASSLLGTGGNEQFF.

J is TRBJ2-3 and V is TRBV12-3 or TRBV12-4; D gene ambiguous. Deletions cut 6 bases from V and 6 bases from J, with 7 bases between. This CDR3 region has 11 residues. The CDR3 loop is CASSPSDTQYF. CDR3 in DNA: TGTGCCAGCAGCCCCTCGGATACGCAGTATTTT.

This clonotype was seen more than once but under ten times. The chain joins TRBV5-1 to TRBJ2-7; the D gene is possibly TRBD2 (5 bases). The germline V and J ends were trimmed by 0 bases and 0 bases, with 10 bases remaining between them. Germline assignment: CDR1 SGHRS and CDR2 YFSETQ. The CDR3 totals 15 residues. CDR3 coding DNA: TGCGCCAGCAGCTTGGTGTCGGGGAGCTCCTACGAGCAGTACTTC. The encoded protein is CASSLVSGSSYEQYF.

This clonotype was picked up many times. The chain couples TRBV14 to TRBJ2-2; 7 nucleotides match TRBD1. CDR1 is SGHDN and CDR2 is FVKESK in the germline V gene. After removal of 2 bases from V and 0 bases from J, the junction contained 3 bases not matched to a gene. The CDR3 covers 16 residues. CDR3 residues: CASSQIGTANTGELFF. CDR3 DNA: TGTGCCAGCAGCCAAATCGGGACAGCGAACACCGGGGAGCTGTTTTTT.

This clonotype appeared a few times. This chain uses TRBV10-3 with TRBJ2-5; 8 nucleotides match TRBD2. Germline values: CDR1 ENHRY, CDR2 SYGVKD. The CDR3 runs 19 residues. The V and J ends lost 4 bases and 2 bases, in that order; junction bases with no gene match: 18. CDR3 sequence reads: CAISAGLGGLVSHQETQYF. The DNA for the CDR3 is TGTGCCATCAGTGCTGGCTTGGGGGGACTAGTGTCCCATCAAGAGACCCAGTACTTC.